Following are 17 T cell receptor beta chains from one sample sequenced in a study of T cell responses to AZD1222 COVID-19 vaccine. Profiled with immunoSEQ multiplex PCR; TCRdb holds only in-frame clones, not every one. Among about 130,000 clones, approximately 90% were seen once, and the ten largest hold roughly 7.2%. The sequences come from peripheral blood, collected on day 0 of AZD1222 vaccination. Receptors originate from an adult in good health.

V is TRBV28 and J is TRBJ1-1; D might be TRBD1 (5 bases). The germline gives CDR1 MDHEN, CDR2 SYDVKM. V was pared by 4 bases and J by 0 bases, with 15 bases between. This CDR3 has 16 amino acids. The CDR3 protein is CASSSLGTHMNTEAFF. DNA of the CDR3: TGTGCCAGCAGTTCCCTCGGGACCCACATGAACACTGAAGCTTTCTTT.

The chain joins TRBV7-3 to TRBJ2-5; 14 nucleotides agree with TRBD2. Trimming at V came to 5 bases and at J to 5 bases, leaving 4 bases not matched to a gene. Germline assignment: CDR1 SGHTA and CDR2 FQGTGA. The CDR3 covers 15 residues. For the CDR3, the DNA is TGTGCCAGCAGCATGACTAGCGGGGGGGCGGAGACCCAGTACTTC. Residues: CASSMTSGGAETQYF. Combining the CDR3 with reference TRBV7-3 and TRBJ2-5 gives the whole variable domain GAGVSQTPSNKVTEKGKYVELRCDPISGHTALYWYRQSLGQGPEFLIYFQGTGAADDSGLPNDRFFAVRPEGSVSTLKIQRTERGDSAVYLCASSMTSGGAETQYFGPGTRLLVL.

V usage is TRBV7-9 and J usage is TRBJ1-5; TRBD1 is a possible D gene (5 bases). CDR3 size: 13 residues. The germline CDR1 and CDR2 sequences are SEHNR and FQNEAQ (reference sequence). The germline V and J ends were trimmed by 5 bases and 9 bases, with 14 bases remaining between them. CDR3: CASSPGTAGPQHF. The CDR3 nucleotides are TGTGCCAGCAGCCCCGGGACGGCTGGGCCCCAGCATTTT.

The genes are TRBV29-1 and TRBJ2-7; a possible D gene is TRBD1 (6 bases). This CDR3 has 13 amino acids. The V and J ends lost 5 bases and 3 bases respectively, with 14 bases between them. Germline V CDR1 and CDR2: SQVTM, ANQGSEA. In DNA form, the CDR3 reads TGCAGCGTTTTATCCCGGGACAACTACGAGCAGTACTTC. Translating it yields CSVLSRDNYEQYF.

The chain has TRBV27 and TRBJ2-7; 9 bases fit TRBD2. Trimming at V came to 7 bases and at J to 1 base, leaving 8 bases not matched to a gene. The CDR3 has 15 amino acids. Germline V CDR1 and CDR2: MNHEY, SMNVEV (reference sequence). The CDR3, as DNA: TGTGCCAGCATACGGCTAGCGGGGTCGTCCTACGAGCAGTACTTC. The encoded protein is CASIRLAGSSYEQYF.

The V and J genes are TRBV7-3 and TRBJ2-2; D possibly corresponds to TRBD1 (6 bases). The CDR3 has 17 amino acids. Looked up from germline, CDR1 is SGHTA and CDR2 is FQGTGA. V was pared by 5 bases and J by 4 bases, with 20 bases between. CDR3 protein: CASSLPQGLGSTGELFF. As DNA, the CDR3 is TGTGCCAGCAGCCTACCTCAGGGGTTGGGCAGCACCGGGGAGCTGTTTTTT.

J is TRBJ2-2 and V is TRBV7-2; 9 nucleotides line up with TRBD1. Germline CDR1 reads SGHTA; CDR2 reads FQGNSA. V shed 4 bases and J 6 bases; nucleotides not matched to a gene: 6. CDR3 size: 15 residues. In nucleotides, the CDR3 is TGTGCCAGCAGCTCATCTCGACAGGGGGCCGGGGAGCTGTTTTTT. It codes for CASSSSRQGAGELFF.

CDR3 loop: CASSLTGSYEQYF. In DNA, the CDR3 is TGCGCCAGCAGCTTGACAGGGTCCTACGAGCAGTACTTC. The chain employs TRBV4-1 and TRBJ2-7, with 7 bases that match TRBD1. Germline V gene sequence: CDR1 MGHRA, CDR2 YSYEKL. With V trimmed by 5 bases and J by 1 base, 2 bases remained unmatched. This CDR3 contains 13 residues.

The CDR3 DNA follows: TGTGCCATCAGTCCTGGACAGGGCCTTCCTGGAAACACCATATATTTT. Protein: CAISPGQGLPGNTIYF. The chain combines TRBV10-3 with TRBJ1-3, with 8 positions matching TRBD1. There are 16 residues in the CDR3. J was trimmed by 2 bases and V by 5 bases; bases with no gene match: 8. Per germline, CDR1 ENHRY and CDR2 SYGVKD.

This clone occurred a few times. V and J are TRBV11-2 and TRBJ1-2, with D uncertain. Between the trimmed V and J ends, which lost 5 bases and 4 bases, there was a span of 20 bases. This CDR3 is built from 16 residues. The germline V gene encodes CDR1 SGHAT and CDR2 FQNNGV. The CDR3 loop is CASSLLGKRQLYGYTF. CDR3 sequence (DNA): TGTGCCAGCAGCCTCTTGGGTAAGCGGCAACTCTATGGCTACACCTTC.

V is TRBV7-2 and J is TRBJ1-2, with D perhaps TRBD1 (6 bases). This CDR3 has 18 residues. Per the germline V gene, CDR1 is SGHTA and CDR2 is FQGNSA. V was clipped by 5 bases and J by 5 bases, with 27 bases between them. In DNA form, the CDR3 reads TGTGCCAGCAGCCCAGAGCTCAGGCAGGGGCTTTCTAGATATGGCTACACCTTC. This gives the protein CASSPELRQGLSRYGYTF.

This chain joins TRBV30 and TRBJ1-3, with D unclear. CDR1 is GTSNPN, CDR2 SVGIG, per germline (reference sequence). The CDR3 contains 15 residues. The germline V and J ends were trimmed by 2 bases and 0 bases, with 11 bases remaining between them. CDR3 DNA: TGTGCCTGGAGTTCCTCTGTGGTCTCTGGAAACACCATATATTTT. Translated: CAWSSSVVSGNTIYF.

The chain combines TRBV6-5 with TRBJ2-3, with 7 bases lining up with TRBD1. The CDR3 length is 13 residues. Germline values: CDR1 MNHEY, CDR2 SVGAGI. After removal of 6 bases from V and 5 bases from J, the junction contained 5 bases not matched to a gene. In DNA, the CDR3 is TGTGCCAGCAGCTTAGACAGGGAAGATACGCAGTATTTT. It translates to CASSLDREDTQYF.

V is TRBV28 and J is TRBJ1-4; maybe TRBD1 (5 bases). V was pared by 1 base and J by 8 bases, with 11 bases between. CDR1 MDHEN and CDR2 SYDVKM come from the germline V gene. The CDR3 contains 14 residues. The DNA of the CDR3 is TGTGCCAGCAGTTTATTCAGGGTGGGAGAAAAACTGTTTTTT. Its translation is CASSLFRVGEKLFF.

The sample holds one count of this clone. CDR3 sequence: CASSPGLAVYQETQYF. The DNA for the CDR3 is TGTGCCAGCTCACCTGGACTAGCGGTGTACCAAGAGACCCAGTACTTC. V usage is TRBV18 and J usage is TRBJ2-5; 10 bases line up with TRBD2. Germline assignment: CDR1 KGHSH and CDR2 LQKENI. This CDR3 is 16 amino acids long. V lost 3 bases and J lost 0; bases outside the gene matches: 4.

The rearrangement uses TRBV7-3 and TRBJ2-3; 8 bases line up with TRBD2. CDR1 is SGHTA and CDR2 is FQGTGA in the germline V gene. The V and J ends lost 4 bases and 4 bases, in that order; junction bases with no gene match: 7. The CDR3 has 15 amino acids. The CDR3 nucleotides are TGTGCCAGCAGCTCTCCTGGCGGGGGGTCAGATACGCAGTATTTT. Translated: CASSSPGGGSDTQYF.

This clone was found once. The CDR3 here is CASSRTRGGALGETQYF. The CDR3 region has the DNA TGCGCCAGCAGCCGGACTCGCGGGGGGGCCCTAGGGGAGACCCAGTACTTC. The chain has TRBV5-1 and TRBJ2-5; TRBD2 matches at 9 bases. In germline, CDR1 is SGHRS, CDR2 YFSETQ. The CDR3 is 17 amino acids. Trimming took 4 bases from V and 5 from J; bases not matched to a gene: 15. The full variable domain, rest sourced from reference TRBV5-1 and TRBJ2-5, is KAGVTQTPRYLIKTRGQQVTLSCSPISGHRSVSWYQQTPGQGLQFLFEYFSETQRNKGNFPGRFSGRQFSNSRSEMNVSTLELGDSALYLCASSRTRGGALGETQYFGPGTRLLVL.